These 6 T cell receptor beta chains were all obtained from the same sample, sequenced in a study of T cell responses to AZD1222 COVID-19 vaccine. Using immunoSEQ multiplex PCR, the repertoire was profiled, and TCRdb retains in-frame clones only, with some absent. Among some 180,000 clones listed, approximately 91% were seen once. The sample here was peripheral blood, taken 28 days after the second AZD1222 dose. The receptors come from an adult who received the AZD1222 COVID-19 vaccine.

This clone has just one count. The chain is built from TRBV12-3 or TRBV12-4 and TRBJ1-1, with D uncertain. This CDR3 is built from 12 residues. V lost 10 bases and J 0 bases, leaving 9 bases between the germline ends. In nucleotides, the CDR3 is TGTGCCATCATACGAATGAACACTGAAGCTTTCTTT. Protein sequence: CAIIRMNTEAFF.

This clone was counted a few times. The chain is built from TRBV29-1 and TRBJ2-2, with a possible D match to TRBD1 (5 bases). Trimming took off 4 bases at V and 0 bases at J, with 21 bases between the two ends. Germline lookup yields CDR1 SQVTM and CDR2 ANQGSEA. CDR3 length: 18 amino acids. The CDR3 loop reads CSVATRQLLSSNTGELFF. CDR3 coding DNA: TGCAGCGTTGCCACCCGACAGCTCCTTTCCTCGAACACCGGGGAGCTGTTTTTT.

This chain links TRBV6-5 with TRBJ1-2; 9 positions agree with TRBD1. V trimming: 6 bases; J trimming: 4 bases; junction bases outside the gene matches: 6. CDR3 length: 14 residues. Per germline, CDR1 MNHEY and CDR2 SVGAGI. CDR3 in DNA: TGTGCCAGCAGATCCCGGGACAGGGCCTATGGCTACACCTTC. Its protein is CASRSRDRAYGYTF.

The V gene is TRBV5-4, the J gene TRBJ1-3; 7 positions agree with TRBD1. V shed 9 bases, J shed 4 bases, and the junction held 22 bases outside the gene matches. Germline-derived CDR1 and CDR2 are SGHNT and YYREEE (reference sequence). CDR3 length: 18 amino acids. CDR3 sequence (DNA): TGTGCCACCCGACCCAACCGCGGGCAGGGGGGTCAAGGAAACACCATATATTTT. The encoded protein is CATRPNRGQGGQGNTIYF. Complete variable domain (other parts from reference TRBV5-4 and TRBJ1-3): ETGVTQSPTHLIKTRGQQVTLRCSSQSGHNTVSWYQQALGQGPQFIFQYYREEENGRGNFPPRFSGLQFPNYSSELNVNALELDDSALYLCATRPNRGQGGQGNTIYFGEGSWLTVV.

V is TRBV6-2 or TRBV6-3 and J is TRBJ2-3, with a weak D call TRBD1 (5 bases). Germline CDR1 MNHEY, CDR2 SVGEGT. Trimming took 2 bases from V and 3 from J, leaving 6 bases between them. The CDR3 runs 13 residues. The CDR3 reads CASSYQGTDTQYF. CDR3 coding DNA: TGTGCCAGCAGTTACCAGGGAACAGATACGCAGTATTTT.

The chain has TRBV5-5 and TRBJ1-3; D may be TRBD1 (6 bases). The CDR3 runs 16 residues. Trimming took off 3 bases at V and 4 bases at J, with 17 bases between the two ends. The germline V gene encodes CDR1 SGHKS and CDR2 YYEKEE (reference sequence). CDR3 in amino acids: CASSSTGTFTGNTIYF. The CDR3 DNA reads as TGTGCCAGCAGCTCGACAGGTACCTTTACCGGAAACACCATATATTTT.